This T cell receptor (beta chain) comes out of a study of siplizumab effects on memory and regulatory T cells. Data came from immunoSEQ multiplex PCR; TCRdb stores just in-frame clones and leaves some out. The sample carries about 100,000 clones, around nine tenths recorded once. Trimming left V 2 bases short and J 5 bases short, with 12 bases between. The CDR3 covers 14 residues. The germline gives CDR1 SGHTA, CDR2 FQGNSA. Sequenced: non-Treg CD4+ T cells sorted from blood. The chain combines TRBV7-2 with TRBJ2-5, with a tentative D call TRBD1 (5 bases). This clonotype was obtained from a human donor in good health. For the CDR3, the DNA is TGTGCCAGCAGCTTACTGGGGCCCGGCGAGACCCAGTACTTC. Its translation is CASSLLGPGETQYF.